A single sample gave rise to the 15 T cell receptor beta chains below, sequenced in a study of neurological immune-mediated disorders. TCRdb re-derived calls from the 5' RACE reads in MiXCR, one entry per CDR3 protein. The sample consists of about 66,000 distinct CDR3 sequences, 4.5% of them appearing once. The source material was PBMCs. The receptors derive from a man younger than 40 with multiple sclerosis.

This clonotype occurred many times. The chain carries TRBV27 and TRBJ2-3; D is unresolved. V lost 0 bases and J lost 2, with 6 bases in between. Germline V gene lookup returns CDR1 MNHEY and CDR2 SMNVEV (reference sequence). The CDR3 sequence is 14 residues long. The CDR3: CASSLSIYTDTQYF. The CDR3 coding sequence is TGTGCCAGCAGTTTATCCATTTACACAGATACGCAGTATTTT.

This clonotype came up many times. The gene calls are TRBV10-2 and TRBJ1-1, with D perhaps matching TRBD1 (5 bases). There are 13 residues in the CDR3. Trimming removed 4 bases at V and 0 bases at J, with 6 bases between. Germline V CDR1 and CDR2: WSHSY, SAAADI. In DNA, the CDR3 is TGCGCCAGCAGTGGACAGATGAACACTGAAGCTTTCTTT. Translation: CASSGQMNTEAFF.

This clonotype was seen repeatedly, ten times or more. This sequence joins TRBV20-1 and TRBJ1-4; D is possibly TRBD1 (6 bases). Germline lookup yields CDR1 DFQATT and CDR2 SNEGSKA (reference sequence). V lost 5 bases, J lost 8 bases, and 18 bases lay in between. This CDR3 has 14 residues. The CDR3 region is CSAPWAGVGEKLFF. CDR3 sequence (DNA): TGCAGTGCTCCCTGGGCAGGGGTGGGCGAAAAACTGTTTTTT.

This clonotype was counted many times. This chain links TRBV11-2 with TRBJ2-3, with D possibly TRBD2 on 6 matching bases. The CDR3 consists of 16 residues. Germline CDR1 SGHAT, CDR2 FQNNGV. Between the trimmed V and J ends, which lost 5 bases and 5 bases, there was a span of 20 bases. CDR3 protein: CASSPLLAALGDTQYF. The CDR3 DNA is TGTGCCAGCAGCCCCCTACTAGCAGCCCTCGGAGATACGCAGTATTTT.

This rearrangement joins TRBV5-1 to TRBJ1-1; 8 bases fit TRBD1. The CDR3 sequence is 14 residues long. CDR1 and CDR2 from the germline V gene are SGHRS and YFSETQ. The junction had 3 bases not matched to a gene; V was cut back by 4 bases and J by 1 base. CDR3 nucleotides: TGCGCCAGCAGCCCAGGGGGCACGAACACTGAAGCTTTCTTT. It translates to CASSPGGTNTEAFF.

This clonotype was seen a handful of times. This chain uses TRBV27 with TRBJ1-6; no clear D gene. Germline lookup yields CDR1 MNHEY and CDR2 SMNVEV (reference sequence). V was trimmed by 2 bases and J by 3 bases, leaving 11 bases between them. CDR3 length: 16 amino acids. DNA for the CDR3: TGTGCCAGCAGTTTAAAGGGCCAGCGCTATAATTCACCCCTCCACTTT. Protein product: CASSLKGQRYNSPLHF.

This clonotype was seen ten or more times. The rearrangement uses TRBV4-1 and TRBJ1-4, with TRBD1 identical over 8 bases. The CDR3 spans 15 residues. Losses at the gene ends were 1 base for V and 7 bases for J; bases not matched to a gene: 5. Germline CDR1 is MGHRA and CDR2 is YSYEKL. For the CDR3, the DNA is TGCGCCAGCAGCCAAGGACAGGGGTTAGGTGAAAAACTGTTTTTT. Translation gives CASSQGQGLGEKLFF.

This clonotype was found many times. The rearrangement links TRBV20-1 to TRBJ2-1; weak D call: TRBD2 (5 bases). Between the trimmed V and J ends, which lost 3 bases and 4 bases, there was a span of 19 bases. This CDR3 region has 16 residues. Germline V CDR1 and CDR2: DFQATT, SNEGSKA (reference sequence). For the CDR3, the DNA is TGCAGTGCTAGGGCCCAGTGGTCCTCGGGGTACAATGAGCAGTTCTTC. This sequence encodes CSARAQWSSGYNEQFF.

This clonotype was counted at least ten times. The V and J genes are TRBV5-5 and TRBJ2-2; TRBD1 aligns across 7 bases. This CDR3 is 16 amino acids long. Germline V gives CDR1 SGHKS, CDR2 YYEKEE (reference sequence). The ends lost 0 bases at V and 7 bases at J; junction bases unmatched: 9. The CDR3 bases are TGTGCCAGCAGCTTGGGGGACAGCTATGTGGGCGGGGAGCTGTTTTTT. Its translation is CASSLGDSYVGGELFF.

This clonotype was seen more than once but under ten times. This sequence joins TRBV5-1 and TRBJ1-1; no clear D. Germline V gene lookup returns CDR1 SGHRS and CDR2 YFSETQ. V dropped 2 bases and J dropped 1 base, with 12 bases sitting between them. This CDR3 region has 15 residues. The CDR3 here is CASSLEQVGNTEAFF. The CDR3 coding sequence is TGCGCCAGCAGCTTAGAGCAGGTAGGGAACACTGAAGCTTTCTTT.

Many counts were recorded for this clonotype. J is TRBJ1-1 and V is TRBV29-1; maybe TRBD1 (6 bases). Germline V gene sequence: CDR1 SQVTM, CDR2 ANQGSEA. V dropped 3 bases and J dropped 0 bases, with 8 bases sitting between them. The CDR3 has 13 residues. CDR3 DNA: TGCAGCGTTGAGGACAGATTGAACACTGAAGCTTTCTTT. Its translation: CSVEDRLNTEAFF.

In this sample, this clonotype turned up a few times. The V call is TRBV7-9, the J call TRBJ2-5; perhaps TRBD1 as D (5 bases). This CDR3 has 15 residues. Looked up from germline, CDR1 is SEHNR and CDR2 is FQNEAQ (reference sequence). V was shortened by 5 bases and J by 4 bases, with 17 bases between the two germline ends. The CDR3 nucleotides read TGTGCCAGCAGCCCACGACAGTCATCGGTAGAGACCCAGTACTTC. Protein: CASSPRQSSVETQYF.

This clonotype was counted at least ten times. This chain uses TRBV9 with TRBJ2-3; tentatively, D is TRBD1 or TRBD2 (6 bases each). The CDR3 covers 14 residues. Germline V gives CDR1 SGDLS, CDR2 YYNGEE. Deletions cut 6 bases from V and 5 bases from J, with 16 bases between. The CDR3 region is CASTRGGQGDTQYF. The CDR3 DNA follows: TGTGCCAGCACCCGAGGGGGGCAAGGAGATACGCAGTATTTT.

DNA of the CDR3: TGTGCCATCAGTGAGAGTTTTGAGGAAAAACTGTTTTTT. Amino acids: CAISESFEEKLFF. This sequence joins TRBV10-3 and TRBJ1-4; D ambiguous. Germline loops: CDR1 ENHRY, CDR2 SYGVKD. This CDR3 region has 13 residues. Trimming stripped 2 bases from V and 8 bases from J, with 9 bases between.

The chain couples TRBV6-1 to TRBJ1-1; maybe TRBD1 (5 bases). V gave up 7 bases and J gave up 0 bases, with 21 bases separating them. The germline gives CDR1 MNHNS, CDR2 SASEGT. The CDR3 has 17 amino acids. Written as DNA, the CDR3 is TGTGCCAGCAACCAAAAAGGGACTCCCCGAATGAACACTGAAGCTTTCTTT. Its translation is CASNQKGTPRMNTEAFF.